What follows is one T cell receptor (beta chain) and its context. This sample was taken from a study of blood T cell repertoires in COVID-19. Whole-study context: The United States, Italy and Spain supplied acute and convalescent COVID-19 samples.

Libraries were prepared by immunoSEQ multiplex PCR; TCRdb keeps only in-frame clonotypes and omits some of them. This sample has about 480,000 clones, with about 88% found just once. This CDR3 has 13 amino acids. Germline CDR1 MNHEY, CDR2 SVGAGI. V trimming: 10 bases; J trimming: 6 bases; junction bases outside the gene matches: 10. Input material: peripheral blood. This clonotype was obtained from a woman aged 45-65 years with COVID-19, enrolled during active disease. V is TRBV6-5 and J is TRBJ2-7, with 9 bases matching TRBD1. CDR3 coding DNA: TGTGCCACCCGCGACAGGGGGATATCCGAGCAGTACTTC. It codes for CATRDRGISEQYF.